This is a list of T cell receptor beta chains from one sample in a study of T cell responses to AZD1222 COVID-19 vaccine. Profiling relied on immunoSEQ multiplex PCR, and the TCRdb table lists in-frame clones only, not all of them. This sample has around 100,000 clones, with less than 95% found just once. Sequenced material: peripheral blood, taken on day 0 of AZD1222 vaccination. These receptors were collected from an adult in good health. The CDR3 runs from the conserved cysteine through the conserved F or W. D genes are given only for firm matches. Expanded clones get a size class; other rows say once, few or many, or leave the size out.

size,J,V,D,DNA,CDR3
-,TRBJ1-1,TRBV10-2,-,TGCGCCAGCAGTGAAGTCAGTTCCCCTGAAGCTTTCTTT,CASSEVSSPEAFF
-,TRBJ2-3,TRBV4-2,-,TGTGCCAGCAGCCAAGACGGCCAGACCACAGATACGCAGTATTTT,CASSQDGQTTDTQYF
-,TRBJ1-1,TRBV4-1,-,TGCGCCAGCAGCCAAGATAGAGGGGCTTTGAGCACTGAAGCTTTCTTT,CASSQDRGALSTEAFF
-,TRBJ1-1,TRBV19,TRBD1,TGTGCCAGTAGTATCCAGGGGGACACTGAAGCTTTCTTT,CASSIQGDTEAFF
once,TRBJ2-7,TRBV4-2,-,TGTGCCAGCAGCCAAGAAGATTCGTACCTGTACGAGCAGTACTTC,CASSQEDSYLYEQYF
-,TRBJ2-7,TRBV13,-,TGTGCCAGCAGCTTAGGTAGCAGGGTGGGGGAGCAGTACTTC,CASSLGSRVGEQYF
-,TRBJ2-3,TRBV29-1,TRBD2,TGCAGCGCCCGGGGGGGGAGCACAGATACGCAGTATTTT,CSARGGSTDTQYF
-,TRBJ1-1,TRBV11-2,TRBD1,TGTGCCAGCAGCTCGTTGACAGGGTTCGCTGAAGCTTTCTTT,CASSSLTGFAEAFF
-,TRBJ2-1,TRBV10-1,TRBD2,TGCGCCAGCAGTGACCGGCGGGGGGGCTCCTACAATGAGCAGTTCTTC,CASSDRRGGSYNEQFF
-,TRBJ1-6,TRBV2,-,TGTGCCAGCAGTGAACTGGGGTCAAATTCACCCCTCCACTTT,CASSELGSNSPLHF
-,TRBJ1-2,TRBV2,TRBD1,TGTGCCAGCAGCCGGGGGACAGAAGGTGGCTACACCTTC,CASSRGTEGGYTF
-,TRBJ2-4,TRBV7-9,-,TGTGCCAGCAGCTTAGGTCCTGAAGGGACAAAAAACATTCAGTACTTC,CASSLGPEGTKNIQYF